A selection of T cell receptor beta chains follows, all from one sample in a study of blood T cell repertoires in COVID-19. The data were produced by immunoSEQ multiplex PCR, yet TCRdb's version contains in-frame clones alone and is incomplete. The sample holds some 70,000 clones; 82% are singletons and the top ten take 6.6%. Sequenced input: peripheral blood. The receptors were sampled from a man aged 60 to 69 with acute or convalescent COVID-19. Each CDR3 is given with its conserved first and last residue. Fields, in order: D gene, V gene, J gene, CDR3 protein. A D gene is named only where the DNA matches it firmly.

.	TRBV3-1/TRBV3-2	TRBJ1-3	CASSYLGAQGSGNTIYF
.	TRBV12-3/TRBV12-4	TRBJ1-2	CASSPGQNYGYTF
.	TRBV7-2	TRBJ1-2	CASSLALLQGESYTF
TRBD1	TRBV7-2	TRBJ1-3	CASSSGGGGSGNTIYF
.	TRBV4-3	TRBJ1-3	CASSRDHASGNTIYF
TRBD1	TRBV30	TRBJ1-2	CAWGADRGHYGYTF
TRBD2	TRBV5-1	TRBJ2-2	CASSSGLANTGELFF
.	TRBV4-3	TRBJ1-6	CASSHELASYSPLHF
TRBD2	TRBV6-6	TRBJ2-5	CASRAAGGETQYF
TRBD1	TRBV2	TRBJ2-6	CASGTGVFSGANVLTF
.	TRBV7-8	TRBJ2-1	CASSKGQGTYNEQFF
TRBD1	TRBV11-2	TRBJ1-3	CASSKIQGAGGNTIYF
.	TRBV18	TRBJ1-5	CASSETVDQPQHF
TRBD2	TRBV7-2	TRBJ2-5	CASSLGVAGGQETQYF
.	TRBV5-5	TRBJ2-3	CASSLVGRAYTDTQYF
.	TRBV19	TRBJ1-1	CASSSRDRLNTEAFF
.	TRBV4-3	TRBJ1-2	CASSQAVQVYGYTF
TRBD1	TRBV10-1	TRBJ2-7	CASSDGGTGSGYEQYF
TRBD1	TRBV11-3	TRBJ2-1	CASSHLGTGGNNEQFF
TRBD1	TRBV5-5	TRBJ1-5	CASSPSAGTGNDQPQHF
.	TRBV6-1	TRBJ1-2	CASSPSGDGYTF
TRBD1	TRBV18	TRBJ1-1	CASSTTGLNTEAFF
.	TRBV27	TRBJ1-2	CASSLEGDYGYTF
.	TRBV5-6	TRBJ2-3	CASRLTSTDTQYF
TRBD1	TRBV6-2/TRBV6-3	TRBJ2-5	CASSYSGQGAGTQYF
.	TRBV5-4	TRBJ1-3	CASRPDGGSGNTIYF
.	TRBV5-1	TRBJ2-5	CASSSKGGVVETQYF
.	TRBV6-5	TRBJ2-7	CASSLESSYEQYF
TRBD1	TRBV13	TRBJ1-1	CASSFTEFGAYEPKGAGTEAFF
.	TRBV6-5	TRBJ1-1	CASITGLNTEAFF
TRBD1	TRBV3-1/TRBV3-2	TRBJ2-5	CASSQDPTGWSRETQYF
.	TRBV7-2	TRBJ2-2	CASSLDRRYTGELFF
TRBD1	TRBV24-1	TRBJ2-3	CATSDSGQGHTDTQYF
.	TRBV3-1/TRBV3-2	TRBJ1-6	CASSVDRNYNSPLHF
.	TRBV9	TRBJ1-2	CASSPDTYGYTF
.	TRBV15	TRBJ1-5	CATSRKGSGANQPQHF
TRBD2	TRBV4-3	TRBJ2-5	CASSQALRGTFETQYF
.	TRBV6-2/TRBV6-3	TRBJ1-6	CASSQGMNSPLHF
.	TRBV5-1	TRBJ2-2	CASSLAPLLKRTNTGELFF
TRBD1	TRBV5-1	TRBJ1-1	CASSFLGQGAGAFF
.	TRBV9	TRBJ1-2	CASSVGQFYGYTF
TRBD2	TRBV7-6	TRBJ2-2	CASSPGTTEGGELFF
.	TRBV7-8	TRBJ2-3	CASSLVPGTSTDTQYF
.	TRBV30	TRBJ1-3	CAWSGRDSGNTIYF
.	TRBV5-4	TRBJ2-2	CASSLGSKNTGELFF